The 12 T cell receptor beta chains below come from one sample, sequenced in a study of blood T cell repertoires in COVID-19. Produced via immunoSEQ multiplex PCR; TCRdb's table is partial and in-frame only. The sample holds about 160,000 clones; more than 70% are singletons and the top ten take approximately 2.9%. Sequenced input: peripheral blood. The receptors shown here come from a man in his sixties with acute or convalescent COVID-19.

The CDR3: CATSDRPGGSNEQFF. The DNA of the CDR3 is TGTGCCACCAGTGATCGGCCAGGGGGGAGCAATGAGCAGTTCTTC. This chain links TRBV24-1 with TRBJ2-1; the D gene is possibly TRBD1 (7 bases). The CDR3 loop spans 15 amino acids. Trimming left V 3 bases short and J 6 bases short, with 14 bases between. CDR1 is KGHDR and CDR2 is SFDVKD in the germline V gene.

The chain uses TRBV27 and TRBJ2-7, with a tentative D call TRBD1 (5 bases). Germline V lookup: CDR1 MNHEY, CDR2 SMNVEV (reference sequence). The CDR3 has 14 residues. Trimming cost V 5 bases and J 0 bases, with 11 bases left between them. The CDR3 is CASSPAGHSYEQYF. The CDR3 coding sequence is TGTGCCAGCAGTCCGGCAGGGCACTCCTACGAGCAGTACTTC.

The chain's CDR3 is CASSQADGAPGNTIYF. For the CDR3, the DNA is TGTGCCAGCAGCCAAGCTGATGGGGCGCCGGGAAACACCATATATTTT. The gene calls are TRBV4-2 and TRBJ1-3; D is possibly TRBD1 (5 bases). Germline CDR1 is LGHNA and CDR2 is YNFKEQ. The CDR3 totals 16 residues. Trimming removed 1 base from V and 4 bases from J, with 14 bases in between.

This chain connects TRBV20-1 to TRBJ1-3; 8 nucleotides line up with TRBD1. The CDR3 runs 16 residues. V lost 3 bases and J lost 0; bases outside the gene matches: 7. CDR1 DFQATT and CDR2 SNEGSKA come from the germline V gene (reference sequence). Here the CDR3 DNA reads TGCAGTGCTAGTTTCAGGGGGCGAAGCTCTGGAAACACCATATATTTT. Protein: CSASFRGRSSGNTIYF.

The chain combines TRBV4-3 with TRBJ2-7; TRBD1 aligns across 8 bases. Trimming cost V 1 base and J 2 bases; bases outside gene matches: 4. The CDR3 contains 15 residues. The V gene's germline CDR1 is LGHNA and CDR2 YSLEER. The CDR3 bases are TGCGCCAGCAGCCAAGGGACAGGGAGCGCCTACGAGCAGTACTTC. Its translation is CASSQGTGSAYEQYF.

This chain links TRBV6-5 with TRBJ2-1, with D possibly matching TRBD1 (5 bases). This CDR3 has 15 residues. The germline CDR1 and CDR2 sequences are MNHEY and SVGAGI. Trimming took off 6 bases at V and 5 bases at J, with 17 bases between the two ends. CDR3 nucleotides: TGTGCCAGCAGGCGAACAGGCCCCGGAGACAATGAGCAGTTCTTC. As protein: CASRRTGPGDNEQFF.

V usage is TRBV6-5 and J usage is TRBJ2-2; 8 bases align to TRBD1. The CDR3 runs 14 residues. Germline V gives CDR1 MNHEY, CDR2 SVGAGI. The V gene end was trimmed by 6 bases and the J gene end by 4 bases; junction bases not matched to a gene: 4. The CDR3: CASSRDRSTGELFF. The CDR3 DNA sequence: TGTGCCAGCAGCCGGGACAGGAGCACCGGGGAGCTGTTTTTT.

The J gene is TRBJ2-1, the V gene TRBV24-1; the match to TRBD2 covers 10 bases. This CDR3 contains 17 residues. The ends lost 2 bases at V and 4 bases at J; junction bases unmatched: 7. Germline V gene sequence: CDR1 KGHDR, CDR2 SFDVKD. The CDR3 loop is CATSDSLGLAAYNEQFF. DNA of the CDR3: TGTGCCACCAGTGATTCCCTAGGACTAGCGGCGTACAATGAGCAGTTCTTC.

The chain employs TRBV5-1 and TRBJ2-3; no firm D call. The CDR3 consists of 11 residues. Germline loops: CDR1 SGHRS, CDR2 YFSETQ. V lost 3 bases and J lost 5, with 4 bases in between. The CDR3 sequence: CASSWRDTQYF. In nucleotides, the CDR3 is TGCGCCAGCAGCTGGAGAGATACGCAGTATTTT.

The chain recombines TRBV18 with TRBJ1-5; D is uncertain. CDR3 size: 15 residues. Trimming stripped 5 bases from V and 0 bases from J, with 11 bases between. The V gene's germline CDR1 is KGHSH and CDR2 LQKENI. DNA of the CDR3: TGTGCCAGCTCAGAGGTTCCCTATAGCAATCAGCCCCAGCATTTT. It encodes CASSEVPYSNQPQHF.

The CDR3 DNA follows: TGTGCCAGCAGCTTCCTCACAGGGGGTCACATTCAGTACTTC. Translation gives CASSFLTGGHIQYF. The chain links TRBV11-2 to TRBJ2-4; 8 nucleotides match TRBD1. The length of the CDR3 is 14 residues. V lost 3 bases, J lost 8 bases, and 6 bases stayed unmatched. Germline values: CDR1 SGHAT, CDR2 FQNNGV.

This clone has just one count. The chain links TRBV5-1 to TRBJ1-4; D is unclear. The CDR3 is 14 amino acids. Germline-derived CDR1 and CDR2 are SGHRS and YFSETQ. The V end lost 5 bases, the J end lost 0 bases, and 8 bases lay between the germline ends. CDR3 in DNA: TGCGCCAGCAGGTCCACTACAACTAATGAAAAACTGTTTTTT. Translating it yields CASRSTTTNEKLFF.